The clone carrying this T cell receptor beta chain has more than one count but fewer than ten. Its specificity is unknown. 13 Jbeta primers and 60 Vbeta primers were used for the PCR. Clones were sequenced by immunoSEQ multiplex PCR, and TCRdb holds only the in-frame ones, with some missing. The sample lists around 70,000 clones, 72% occurring once. This sample is drawn from a study of cytomegalovirus exposure and HLA in healthy donors. Participants comprised healthy donors of bone marrow. While unrecorded immune exposures were likely, the donors were nominally healthy when sampled. Study-level points and caveats: Sequences of the TCR beta chain were said to predict the HLA-A and HLA-B alleles of most subjects accurately.

The CDR3 runs 14 residues. The ends were cut back, 5 bases at V and 5 bases at J, with 16 bases in the middle. The V gene's germline CDR1 is SGHKS and CDR2 YYEKEE (reference sequence). This chain links TRBV5-5 with TRBJ1-1; D uncertain. The receptor was isolated from a woman between 40 and 55 years old in good health and CMV-seropositive. Sequencing used PBMCs. CDR3 in amino acids: CASRFGRGRTEAFF. The CDR3 nucleotides read TGTGCCAGCAGATTCGGACGGGGAAGAACTGAAGCTTTCTTT.